A single T cell receptor (beta chain) is shown here with its context. Blood CD8+ and CD4+ T cells underwent high-throughput TCR beta sequencing. These data are taken from a study of CD8 T cells in Susac syndrome. A quantity of about 0.45 to 1 ug RNA underwent reverse transcription using random hexamers. MiXCR, run by TCRdb on the immunoSEQ multiplex PCR reads, gives a single entry per CDR3 protein. The sample has about 130,000 distinct CDR3 sequences, about 95% seen once. The length of the CDR3 is 15 residues. Trimming took 8 bases from V and 3 from J, leaving 19 bases between them. Germline CDR1 reads MRHNA; CDR2 reads SNTAGT.

This clonotype was obtained from a human donor in good health. The specimen was CD4+ T cells from PBMCs. This chain links TRBV6-4 with TRBJ1-1; D is possibly TRBD1 (6 bases). CDR3 sequence (DNA): TGTGCCAGCCCATCTCGGGGCAGGGGAGACACTGAAGCTTTCTTT. This translates into CASPSRGRGDTEAFF.